A single T cell receptor beta chain is shown here with its context. The data derive from a study of blood T cell repertoires in COVID-19. In the study overall: COVID-19 samples, acute and convalescent, were from the United States, Italy and Spain.

This CDR3 comprises 13 residues. Deletions cut 4 bases from V and 11 bases from J, with 12 bases between. CDR1 LGHDT and CDR2 YNNKEL come from the germline V gene (reference sequence). In the original analysis: Amplification from reference gene primers served as the basis for estimated nucleated cell counts. Here immunoSEQ multiplex PCR was the method, and the copy in TCRdb shows in-frame clones only, minus some. The DNA gave D and trimming, while V, J and clone size come from that table. The table lists roughly 260,000 clones, around 87% of them singletons. This clonotype originated in a woman in her fifties or sixties who had recovered from COVID-19. The material sequenced was peripheral blood. The V and J genes are TRBV3-1 (or the pseudogene TRBV3-2) and TRBJ1-6; no reliable D call. The DNA for the CDR3 is TGTGCCAGCAGCCCGGGGTCCGGGACACCCCTCCACTTT. It translates to CASSPGSGTPLHF.